What follows is one TCR beta chain and its context. This specimen comes from a study of beta chain features in type 1 diabetes. Germline V gene sequence: CDR1 PRHDT, CDR2 FYEKMQ (reference sequence). Trimming at V came to 2 bases and at J to 1 base, leaving 4 bases not matched to a gene. This CDR3 region has 16 residues. Of the isolated RNA, all was reverse transcribed, and so the sequenced material was expressed TCRB transcripts. TCRdb's table, derived via immunoSEQ multiplex PCR, lists solely in-frame clones and lacks some. The repertoire holds a few hundred thousand clones, with around 12% as singletons.

This chain links TRBV13 with TRBJ2-7, with TRBD2 matching 11 bases. The TCR comes from a man between 18 and 35 years old in good health. The sample was naive CD4+ T cells from blood. CDR3 coding DNA: TGTGCCAGCAGCTTAATCGCTAGCGGGGGGTCCTACGAGCAGTACTTC. Residues: CASSLIASGGSYEQYF.